This is a list of T cell receptor beta chains from one sample in a study of cytomegalovirus exposure and HLA in healthy donors. TCRdb's copy holds only in-frame clones and misses some; the assay was immunoSEQ multiplex PCR. The data show hundreds of thousands of clones, with 86% seen just once and roughly 1.2% held by the top ten. Sequencing used PBMCs. These receptors originate from a woman in her thirties in good health and CMV-seropositive. The CDR3 runs from the conserved cysteine through the conserved F or W. The D gene is left open where the match is weak. Clone size is not always given. Where it is, it says once, few, many or a class for expanded clones.

j_call v_call clone_size d_call cdr3_aa cdr3_nt
TRBJ2-1 TRBV10-1 once TRBD1 CASSESPGQGPIYEQFF TGCGCCAGCAGTGAGTCTCCCGGACAGGGGCCTATTTATGAGCAGTTCTTC
TRBJ1-2 TRBV4-1 - TRBD1 CASSQDSAYNRGLYGYTF TGCGCCAGCAGCCAAGATTCCGCCTACAACAGGGGGCTCTATGGCTACACCTTC
TRBJ2-2 TRBV5-4 - - CASSAGTSEVPGELFF TGTGCCAGCAGCGCTGGGACATCCGAGGTCCCCGGGGAGCTGTTTTTT
TRBJ1-2 TRBV28 few - CASSLLRAYGYTF TGTGCCAGCAGTTTATTGAGGGCCTATGGCTACACCTTC
TRBJ2-3 TRBV7-2 - - CASSQSGTFNTQYF TGTGCCAGCAGCCAGTCCGGGACTTTCAATACGCAGTATTTT
TRBJ2-2 TRBV7-9 - TRBD1 CASSFRQGISIMNTGELFF TGTGCCAGCAGCTTCAGACAGGGGATTTCGATAATGAACACCGGGGAGCTGTTTTTT
TRBJ1-3 TRBV20-1 - - CSVYAGNTIYF TGCAGTGTTTATGCTGGAAACACCATATATTTT
TRBJ2-7 TRBV28 once TRBD1 CASSSRTGPSYEQYF TGTGCCAGCAGTTCTCGGACAGGGCCCTCTTACGAGCAGTACTTC
TRBJ2-7 TRBV6-4 few - CASSADPDQGAQYF TGTGCCAGCAGTGCAGACCCGGACCAGGGTGCGCAGTACTTC
TRBJ1-1 TRBV27 - - CASSKWEGGEAFF TGTGCCAGCAGTAAATGGGAGGGGGGGGAAGCTTTCTTT
TRBJ1-2 TRBV11-3 - TRBD1 CASGQGGNYGYTF TGTGCCAGCGGACAGGGGGGAAACTATGGCTACACCTTC
TRBJ2-1 TRBV7-6 - - CASSLVALAYNEQFF TGTGCCAGCAGCTTAGTAGCGTTAGCCTACAATGAGCAGTTCTTC
TRBJ2-7 TRBV29-1 - - CSVDSQASGEQYF TGCAGCGTTGATTCACAAGCCTCGGGCGAGCAGTACTTC
TRBJ1-5 TRBV2 - TRBD1 CASSAGQGANYQPQHF TGTGCCAGCAGTGCAGGACAGGGGGCGAACTATCAGCCCCAGCATTTT
TRBJ2-7 TRBV7-9 - - CASSSTDQGTKTYEQYF TGTGCCAGCAGCTCGACCGATCAGGGGACCAAAACCTACGAGCAGTACTTC
TRBJ2-7 TRBV2 few TRBD1 CASNGRGFNEQYF TGTGCCAGCAACGGCAGGGGGTTCAACGAGCAGTACTTC
TRBJ2-1 TRBV2 - - CASSVAFSNEQFF TGTGCCAGCAGTGTTGCGTTTAGCAATGAGCAGTTCTTC
TRBJ1-1 TRBV6-5 - - CASSRSGGAEAFF TGTGCCAGCAGTAGGTCGGGGGGGGCTGAAGCTTTCTTT
TRBJ2-7 TRBV5-1 - - CASTTQGVGEQYF TGCGCCAGTACTACACAGGGAGTGGGCGAGCAGTACTTC
TRBJ1-2 TRBV27 - TRBD1 CASSQGQAYGYTF TGTGCCAGCAGTCAAGGACAGGCGTATGGCTACACCTTC
TRBJ1-2 TRBV5-1 - - CASSPGAENYGYTF TGCGCCAGCAGCCCAGGGGCCGAGAACTATGGCTACACCTTC
TRBJ1-5 TRBV27 - - CASSIRASGNQPQHF TGTGCCAGCAGTATCAGGGCTTCGGGCAATCAGCCCCAGCATTTT
TRBJ1-4 TRBV2 - - CASARQGEKLFF TGTGCCAGCGCTCGGCAGGGTGAAAAACTGTTTTTT
TRBJ1-5 TRBV5-1 - TRBD1 CASSLIGGDQPQHF TGCGCCAGCAGCTTGATAGGGGGCGATCAGCCCCAGCATTTT
TRBJ2-1 TRBV11-2 - TRBD2 CASSLEGLAEGTYNEQFF TGTGCCAGCAGCTTAGAAGGGCTAGCGGAAGGAACCTACAATGAGCAGTTCTTC
TRBJ1-5 TRBV4-2 - - CASSQDPAGLQPQHF TGTGCCAGCAGCCAAGATCCAGCGGGATTACAGCCCCAGCATTTT